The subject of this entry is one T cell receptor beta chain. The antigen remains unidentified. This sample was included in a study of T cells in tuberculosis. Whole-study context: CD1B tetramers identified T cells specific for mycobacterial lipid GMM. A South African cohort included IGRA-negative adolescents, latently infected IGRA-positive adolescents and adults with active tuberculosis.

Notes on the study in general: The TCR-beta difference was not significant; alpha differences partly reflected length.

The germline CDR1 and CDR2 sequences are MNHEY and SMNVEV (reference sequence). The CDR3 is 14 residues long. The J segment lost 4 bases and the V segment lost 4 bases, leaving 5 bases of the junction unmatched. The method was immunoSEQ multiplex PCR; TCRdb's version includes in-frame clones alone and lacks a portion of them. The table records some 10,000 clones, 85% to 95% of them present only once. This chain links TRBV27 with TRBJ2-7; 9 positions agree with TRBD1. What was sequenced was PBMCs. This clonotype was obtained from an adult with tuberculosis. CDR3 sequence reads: CASSSGTGWYEQYF. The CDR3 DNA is TGTGCCAGCAGTTCCGGGACAGGGTGGTACGAGCAGTACTTC.